The rows below give T cell receptor beta chains drawn from one sample of a study of OX40 agonist ivuxolimab in advanced cancers. TCRdb keeps only in-frame clones here, not all; method: immunoSEQ multiplex PCR. The table records around 70,000 clones, 70% to 90% of them present only once. The sample in question was CD4+ or CD8+ T cells sorted from blood, obtained in a trial of the OX40 agonist ivuxolimab. The receptor set was obtained from an adult with an advanced solid tumor such as melanoma, head and neck, liver or kidney cancer. CDR3s include the opening cysteine and the closing phenylalanine or tryptophan. Each record gives: clone size, J gene, V gene, D gene, CDR3 DNA, CDR3 protein. D genes are given only for firm matches. Only part of the rows carry a size: once, few, many, or a class if the clone is expanded.

abundance: -
j_gene: TRBJ2-3
v_gene: TRBV29-1
d_gene: TRBD2
CDR3nt: TGCAGCGTTGACAAGGTAGCGGGAAGAAGGTGGGATACGCAGTATTTT
CDR3aa: CSVDKVAGRRWDTQYF

abundance: -
j_gene: TRBJ2-3
v_gene: TRBV11-2
d_gene: -
CDR3nt: TGTGCCAGCAGCCCCGCTCGTGGGCAGGCAGATACGCAGTATTTT
CDR3aa: CASSPARGQADTQYF

abundance: -
j_gene: TRBJ2-1
v_gene: TRBV7-2
d_gene: -
CDR3nt: TGTGCCAGCAGCCTGGACAGTCGGACCTACAATGAGCAGTTCTTC
CDR3aa: CASSLDSRTYNEQFF

abundance: once
j_gene: TRBJ1-1
v_gene: TRBV18
d_gene: TRBD1
CDR3nt: TGTGCCAGCTTACCAGGGGGAAGCACTGAAGCTTTCTTT
CDR3aa: CASLPGGSTEAFF

abundance: -
j_gene: TRBJ1-2
v_gene: TRBV5-1
d_gene: TRBD1
CDR3nt: TGCGCCAGCAGTGTGGGGGACAGGGGAGAAATATATGGCTACACCTTC
CDR3aa: CASSVGDRGEIYGYTF

abundance: once
j_gene: TRBJ1-1
v_gene: TRBV4-3
d_gene: -
CDR3nt: TGCGCCAGCAGCCAAGGAAACAGGAACACTGAAGCTTTCTTT
CDR3aa: CASSQGNRNTEAFF

abundance: once
j_gene: TRBJ1-4
v_gene: TRBV5-1
d_gene: -
CDR3nt: TGCGCCAGCAGATCCGGACCGCGCATGGAACTGTTTTTT
CDR3aa: CASRSGPRMELFF

abundance: -
j_gene: TRBJ2-7
v_gene: TRBV27
d_gene: TRBD2
CDR3nt: TGTGCCAGCCAGGGAGGCGGGAGGGCCCGAGAGCAGTACTTC
CDR3aa: CASQGGGRAREQYF

abundance: -
j_gene: TRBJ2-2
v_gene: TRBV5-1
d_gene: -
CDR3nt: TGCGCCAGCAGACTGACAGGCGCGAACACCGGGGAGCTGTTTTTT
CDR3aa: CASRLTGANTGELFF

abundance: -
j_gene: TRBJ1-1
v_gene: TRBV30
d_gene: -
CDR3nt: TGTGCCTGGGCAAAACAGCAGAACACTGAAGCTTTCTTT
CDR3aa: CAWAKQQNTEAFF

abundance: -
j_gene: TRBJ1-4
v_gene: TRBV29-1
d_gene: TRBD1
CDR3nt: TGCAGCGTTTCGGGACAGACTAATGAAAAACTGTTTTTT
CDR3aa: CSVSGQTNEKLFF

abundance: -
j_gene: TRBJ2-5
v_gene: TRBV18
d_gene: -
CDR3nt: TGTGCCAGCTCACCACTTGGAGACCAAGAGACCCAGTACTTC
CDR3aa: CASSPLGDQETQYF

abundance: -
j_gene: TRBJ1-5
v_gene: TRBV27
d_gene: -
CDR3nt: TGTGCCAGCAGCCTTACCGACAGACATCAGCCCCAGCATTTT
CDR3aa: CASSLTDRHQPQHF

abundance: once
j_gene: TRBJ2-1
v_gene: TRBV5-1
d_gene: TRBD2
CDR3nt: TGCGCCAGCAAGCGTAGCGGGAGCCACCGCAGTGAGCAGTTCTTC
CDR3aa: CASKRSGSHRSEQFF

abundance: few
j_gene: TRBJ1-6
v_gene: TRBV28
d_gene: -
CDR3nt: TGTGCCAGCAGTTTTCAGGGGCGGAATTCACCCCTCCACTTT
CDR3aa: CASSFQGRNSPLHF

abundance: -
j_gene: TRBJ1-1
v_gene: TRBV9
d_gene: -
CDR3nt: TGTGCCAGCAGCTCCGGACCGGGCACTGAAGCTTTCTTT
CDR3aa: CASSSGPGTEAFF

abundance: -
j_gene: TRBJ2-7
v_gene: TRBV7-2
d_gene: -
CDR3nt: TGTGCCAGCAGCTTAGCGGGCGGGACCTTCAACGAGCAGTACTTC
CDR3aa: CASSLAGGTFNEQYF

abundance: -
j_gene: TRBJ2-3
v_gene: TRBV5-4
d_gene: TRBD2
CDR3nt: TGTGCCAGCAGCCGGACTAGCGGGAGTTGGGATACGCAGTATTTT
CDR3aa: CASSRTSGSWDTQYF

abundance: -
j_gene: TRBJ1-4
v_gene: TRBV19
d_gene: TRBD1
CDR3nt: TGTGCCAGTAGTCTCGACAGGGCCCGCCAAGAAAAACTGTTTTTT
CDR3aa: CASSLDRARQEKLFF

abundance: -
j_gene: TRBJ2-7
v_gene: TRBV9
d_gene: TRBD1
CDR3nt: TGTGCCAGCAGCGTCGCTCCGGGACAGGAAGCCTACGAGCAGTACTTC
CDR3aa: CASSVAPGQEAYEQYF

abundance: few
j_gene: TRBJ1-4
v_gene: TRBV25-1
d_gene: TRBD1
CDR3nt: TGTGCCAGCACGGAGGGGGCCAAAAATGAAAAACTGTTTTTT
CDR3aa: CASTEGAKNEKLFF

abundance: -
j_gene: TRBJ2-1
v_gene: TRBV18
d_gene: -
CDR3nt: TGTGCCAGCTCACCGAATACAGACAATGAGCAGTTCTTC
CDR3aa: CASSPNTDNEQFF

abundance: once
j_gene: TRBJ1-2
v_gene: TRBV30
d_gene: -
CDR3nt: TGTGCCTGGAATCGGGCGCCAGCTACTAACTATGGCTACACCTTC
CDR3aa: CAWNRAPATNYGYTF

abundance: -
j_gene: TRBJ2-7
v_gene: TRBV6-5
d_gene: -
CDR3nt: TGTGCCAGCAGTTCCCGAACCTACGAGCAGTACTTC
CDR3aa: CASSSRTYEQYF